The next 32 T cell receptor beta chains were all read from a single sample in a study of T cells in Graves' hyperthyroidism and ophthalmopathy. RNA transcripts provided the source from which TCR beta CDR3 regions were amplified. Researchers ran a first-round RT-PCR on the TCR CDR3 using the HTBI primer set. TCRdb ran MiXCR on the multiplex PCR reads and lists one entry per CDR3 protein. The sample lists 250,000 or so distinct CDR3 sequences; over 15% were seen once. Material for sequencing was blood. The source is a woman under 30 with Graves' ophthalmopathy.

This clonotype has at least ten counts. The V call is TRBV14, the J call TRBJ2-7; D is ambiguous. CDR1 and CDR2 (germline): SGHDN, FVKESK. V lost 5 bases and J lost 4, with 9 bases in between. This CDR3 is 12 amino acids long. This chain's CDR3 is CASSLKRYEQYF. In DNA, the CDR3 is TGTGCCAGCAGCTTGAAGAGATACGAGCAGTACTTC.

This clonotype was seen many times. This rearrangement joins TRBV7-9 to TRBJ1-1; possible D gene TRBD1, 6 bases. This CDR3 is built from 15 residues. From germline, CDR1 is SEHNR and CDR2 FQNEAQ (reference sequence). Trimming took off 0 bases at V and 12 bases at J, with 20 bases between the two ends. In DNA, the CDR3 is TGTGCCAGCAGCTTAGCCAGGACGGGGGACAAGGGGACTTTCTTT. This sequence encodes CASSLARTGDKGTFF.

This clonotype was seen repeatedly, ten times or more. The chain couples TRBV20-1 to TRBJ1-3; D not certain. The V gene's germline CDR1 is DFQATT and CDR2 SNEGSKA (reference sequence). This CDR3 has 13 residues. V was clipped by 1 base and J by 2 bases, with 6 bases between them. The CDR3, as DNA: TGCAGTGCTAGAGGGACGGCTGGAAACACCATATATTTT. It codes for CSARGTAGNTIYF.

There are many counts of this clonotype. The genes are TRBV6-6 and TRBJ2-5; D uncertain. The CDR3 loop spans 13 amino acids. V was clipped by 0 bases and J by 0 bases, with 2 bases between them. Per the germline V gene, CDR1 is MNHNY and CDR2 is SVGAGI (reference sequence). CDR3 sequence (DNA): TGTGCCAGCAGTTACTCGAACCAAGAGACCCAGTACTTC. Its translation: CASSYSNQETQYF.

In this sample, this clonotype turned up many times. The rearrangement links TRBV27 to TRBJ1-1; D gene unclear. The V gene lost 1 base and the J gene lost 4 bases, with 10 bases spanning the gap. This CDR3 is built from 14 residues. The germline CDR1 and CDR2 sequences are MNHEY and SMNVEV (reference sequence). The CDR3 region is CASSLFGRATEAFF. CDR3 DNA sequence: TGTGCCAGCAGTTTATTCGGGCGGGCCACTGAAGCTTTCTTT.

Many counts were recorded for this clonotype. This chain links TRBV20-1 with TRBJ2-7; D is tentatively TRBD1 or TRBD2 (5 bases each). CDR1 DFQATT and CDR2 SNEGSKA come from the germline V gene (reference sequence). The CDR3 loop spans 14 amino acids. The germline V and J ends were trimmed by 0 bases and 0 bases, with 9 bases remaining between them. In nucleotides, the CDR3 is TGCAGTGCTAGAGATCCAGGGAGCTCCTACGAGCAGTACTTC. Its protein is CSARDPGSSYEQYF.

There are many counts of this clonotype. V usage is TRBV20-1 and J usage is TRBJ2-1; the match to TRBD2 covers 14 bases. From germline, CDR1 is DFQATT and CDR2 SNEGSKA (reference sequence). V trimming: 0 bases; J trimming: 8 bases; junction bases outside the gene matches: 9. This CDR3 contains 17 residues. CDR3 sequence (DNA): TGCAGTGCTAGAGATACCCGACTAGCGGGAGGGCTGGATGAGCAGTTCTTC. Its protein product is CSARDTRLAGGLDEQFF.

This clonotype was seen ten or more times. This chain connects TRBV20-1 to TRBJ1-1; weak D call: TRBD1 (6 bases). This CDR3 region has 13 residues. Trimming removed 4 bases from V and 1 base from J, with 10 bases in between. CDR1 and CDR2 from the germline V gene are DFQATT and SNEGSKA (reference sequence). The DNA of the CDR3 is TGCAGTGCTACATCAGGGGCGAACACTGAAGCTTTCTTT. Its translation is CSATSGANTEAFF.

This clonotype has ten or more counts. The rearrangement links TRBV19 to TRBJ1-5; 7 bases line up with TRBD1. V was clipped by 6 bases and J by 9 bases; unmatched bases: 11. Germline loops: CDR1 LNHDA, CDR2 SQIVND (reference sequence). The CDR3 has 14 residues. CDR3: CASSNGQEGVPQHF. The DNA of the CDR3 is TGTGCCAGTAGCAACGGACAGGAAGGGGTGCCCCAGCATTTT.

This clonotype was detected many times. The genes are TRBV28 and TRBJ2-7, with 12 bases matching TRBD2. Germline V gene data show CDR1 as MDHEN and CDR2 as SYDVKM. Trimming removed 6 bases from V and 4 bases from J; junction bases left unmatched: 10. CDR3 length equals 16 residues. DNA for the CDR3: TGTGCCAGCAGACCCACTAGCGGGAGGTCCTGGTACGAGCAGTACTTC. It translates to CASRPTSGRSWYEQYF.

The chain links TRBV12-5 to TRBJ1-5; no definite D call. The CDR3 is made up of 13 amino acids. Germline assignment: CDR1 LGHNT and CDR2 FRNRAP. The V end lost 8 bases, the J end lost 2 bases, and 10 bases lay between the germline ends. Here the CDR3 reads CASRDVGNQPQHF. CDR3 sequence (DNA): TGTGCTAGTAGGGATGTGGGCAATCAGCCCCAGCATTTT. Full variable domain (outside the CDR3, taken from reference TRBV12-5 and TRBJ1-5): DARVTQTPRHKVTEMGQEVTMRCQPILGHNTVFWYRQTMMQGLELLAYFRNRAPLDDSGMPKDRFSAEMPDATLATLKIQPSEPRDSAVYFCASRDVGNQPQHFGDGTRLSIL.

A remark on this clonotype: Mismatch with germline at one junction end may stem from a read error. V and J are TRBV5-1 and TRBJ1-4; the D is unclear. CDR1 is SGHRS, CDR2 YFSETQ, per germline. This CDR3 is 10 amino acids long. CDR3 nucleotides: TGTGCCAGCAGCTTGGTTGCTCTGTTTTTT. This translates into CASSLVALFF.

This clonotype was counted ten times or more. The genes are TRBV3-1 and TRBJ2-1, with 8 bases matching TRBD2. This CDR3 has 17 amino acids. The V gene end was trimmed by 3 bases and the J gene end by 9 bases; junction bases not matched to a gene: 16. Germline CDR1 reads LGHDT; CDR2 reads YNNKEL (reference sequence). CDR3 loop: CASSHITSGLTIPEQFF. The CDR3, as DNA: TGTGCCAGCAGCCACATAACTAGCGGCCTAACAATTCCTGAGCAGTTCTTC.

This clonotype was counted many times. This sequence joins TRBV28 and TRBJ1-5, with D hard to call. The V gene's germline CDR1 is MDHEN and CDR2 SYDVKM. The CDR3 spans 12 residues. V was cut by 6 bases and J by 5 bases, with 8 bases left in between. CDR3 sequence reads: CASRVLDQPQHF. DNA for the CDR3: TGTGCCAGCAGGGTTTTAGATCAGCCCCAGCATTTT. The complete variable domain, with remaining parts taken from reference TRBV28 and TRBJ1-5, reads DVKVTQSSRYLVKRTGEKVFLECVQDMDHENMFWYRQDPGLGLRLIYFSYDVKMKEKGDIPEGYSVSREKKERFSLILESASTNQTSMYLCASRVLDQPQHFGDGTRLSIL.

This clonotype was recorded at least ten times. The rearrangement links TRBV29-1 to TRBJ1-1, with D possibly matching TRBD1 (5 bases). Germline CDR1 reads SQVTM; CDR2 reads ANQGSEA. Between the trimmed V and J ends, which lost 6 bases and 3 bases, there was a span of 11 bases. This CDR3 contains 12 residues. CDR3 sequence: CSVDQQDTEAFF. The CDR3 DNA reads TGCAGCGTAGACCAACAGGACACTGAAGCTTTCTTT.

Many counts were recorded for this clonotype. The J gene is TRBJ2-7, the V gene TRBV6-1; tentatively, D is TRBD1 (5 bases). CDR1 and CDR2 (germline): MNHNS, SASEGT. This CDR3 comprises 15 residues. The germline V and J ends were trimmed by 4 bases and 4 bases, with 17 bases remaining between them. The CDR3 DNA reads TGTGCCAGCAGTGTCGACCCGGCAGGGTGGTACGAGCAGTACTTC. Translating gives CASSVDPAGWYEQYF.

This clonotype has at least ten counts. This chain links TRBV6-2 or TRBV6-3 with TRBJ2-1, with 9 bases lining up with TRBD2. J was trimmed by 6 bases and V by 10 bases; bases with no gene match: 13. The CDR3 covers 15 residues. Per germline, CDR1 MNHEY and CDR2 SVGEGT. CDR3 amino acids: CATKRAGGPLNEQFF. The CDR3 nucleotides read TGTGCCACCAAGAGGGCGGGAGGGCCTCTCAATGAGCAGTTCTTC.

This clonotype was recorded only once. The chain has TRBV6-5 and TRBJ2-1, with TRBD1 matching 10 bases. J gave up 4 bases and V 4 bases, and 7 bases lay outside the gene matches. The CDR3 length is 16 residues. Germline CDR1 and CDR2: MNHEY and SVGAGI. CDR3 nucleotides: TGTGCCAGCAGTTTCGGGACAGGGGCCGGGTACAATGAGCAGTTCTTC. It encodes CASSFGTGAGYNEQFF.

This clonotype was counted a few times. CDR3 amino acids: CASSQPGTANTGELFF. For the CDR3, the DNA is TGCGCCAGCAGCCAACCCGGGACAGCGAACACCGGGGAGCTGTTTTTT. The J gene is TRBJ2-2, the V gene TRBV4-1, with TRBD1 matching 7 bases. The CDR3 has 16 residues. J was trimmed by 0 bases and V by 2 bases; bases with no gene match: 3. The germline V gene has CDR1 MGHRA and CDR2 YSYEKL.

This clonotype was found many times. The V and J genes are TRBV5-1 and TRBJ2-5; weak D call: TRBD1 (5 bases). The V gene lost 7 bases and the J gene lost 4 bases, with 14 bases spanning the gap. Germline V gives CDR1 SGHRS, CDR2 YFSETQ. This CDR3 contains 13 residues. CDR3 protein: CASRQGLGETQYF. The CDR3, as DNA: TGCGCCAGCCGGCAGGGATTGGGAGAGACCCAGTACTTC. The full variable domain, its missing parts supplied by reference TRBV5-1 and TRBJ2-5, is KAGVTQTPRYLIKTRGQQVTLSCSPISGHRSVSWYQQTPGQGLQFLFEYFSETQRNKGNFPGRFSGRQFSNSRSEMNVSTLELGDSALYLCASRQGLGETQYFGPGTRLLVL.

This clonotype was seen once. This sequence joins TRBV3-1 and TRBJ1-1; 10 bases fit TRBD1. Per germline, CDR1 LGHDT and CDR2 YNNKEL (reference sequence). Germline trimming cut 4 bases from V and 1 base from J; bases unmatched to any gene: 9. CDR3 length equals 17 residues. CDR3 sequence reads: CASSRQGAGTQNTEAFF. In DNA, the CDR3 is TGTGCCAGCAGCCGACAGGGGGCCGGGACACAGAACACTGAAGCTTTCTTT.

In the case of this clonotype: Compared with germline, one end of the junction differs, possibly owing to a read error. The rearrangement joins TRBV20-1 to TRBJ1-1, with 7 nucleotides matching TRBD1. Germline V gives CDR1 DFQATT, CDR2 SNEGSKA (reference sequence). The CDR3 covers 14 residues. This CDR3 reads CSATRGRGFTDAFF. Here the CDR3 DNA reads TGCAGTGCCACGAGAGGCAGGGGGTTCACTGACGCTTTCTTT.

This clonotype came up many times. The chain links TRBV7-6 to TRBJ1-1, with unresolved D. Trimming pared 1 base from V and 0 bases from J, leaving 6 bases between. The CDR3 extends over 14 amino acids. Per the germline V gene, CDR1 is SGHVS and CDR2 is FNYEAQ. For the CDR3, the DNA is TGTGCCAGCAGCTTAGTACAGATGAACACTGAAGCTTTCTTT. It codes for CASSLVQMNTEAFF.

This clonotype was found many times. The CDR3 protein is CALIPGQGMRTGNTIYF. DNA for the CDR3: TGTGCCTTGATACCGGGACAGGGGATGCGGACCGGAAACACCATATATTTT. V is TRBV30 and J is TRBJ1-3, with 10 positions matching TRBD1. V shed 7 bases and J 4 bases; nucleotides not matched to a gene: 16. This CDR3 is built from 17 residues. The germline V gene encodes CDR1 GTSNPN and CDR2 SVGIG (reference sequence).

This clonotype was observed many times. This chain joins TRBV12-3 or TRBV12-4 and TRBJ2-1; 11 nucleotides match TRBD2. The CDR3 length is 16 residues. Trimming removed 2 bases from V and 3 bases from J; junction bases left unmatched: 3. CDR3 DNA: TGTGCCAGCAGTTTAACACTAGCGGGAGTCTACAATGAGCAGTTCTTC. Protein product: CASSLTLAGVYNEQFF.

This clonotype came up many times. The V and J genes are TRBV7-2 and TRBJ1-5; D is undetermined. Germline loops: CDR1 SGHTA, CDR2 FQGNSA. V shed 5 bases and J shed 2 bases, with 10 bases lying between them. This CDR3 is built from 14 residues. CDR3 sequence: CASSLVLGNQPQHF. For the CDR3, the DNA is TGTGCCAGCAGCCTGGTCCTGGGCAATCAGCCCCAGCATTTT.

This clonotype appeared many times. V usage is TRBV12-5 and J usage is TRBJ1-2; a weak D match, TRBD1 (5 bases). V gave up 3 bases and J gave up 1 base, with 15 bases separating them. The CDR3 has 16 residues. From germline, CDR1 is LGHNT and CDR2 FRNRAP. CDR3 protein: CASGLPDINFNYGYTF. Here the CDR3 DNA reads TGTGCTAGTGGTTTACCGGACATAAACTTTAACTATGGCTACACCTTC.

Ten or more counts support this clonotype. The chain has TRBV20-1 and TRBJ1-2; D unresolved. The V gene's germline CDR1 is DFQATT and CDR2 SNEGSKA (reference sequence). This CDR3 comprises 14 residues. V was clipped by 0 bases and J by 2 bases, with 10 bases between them. The DNA for the CDR3 is TGCAGTGCTAGAGATACGACCTACAACTATGGCTACACCTTC. Amino acid sequence: CSARDTTYNYGYTF.

A few counts support this clonotype. The rearrangement links TRBV15 to TRBJ1-1; D is possibly TRBD1 (5 bases). The CDR3 consists of 19 residues. V gave up 0 bases and J gave up 0 bases, with 20 bases separating them. Germline CDR1 LNHNV, CDR2 YYDKDF (reference sequence). The CDR3: CATSRDKRWQGRMNTEAFF. The DNA for the CDR3 is TGTGCCACCAGCAGAGACAAAAGGTGGCAGGGACGTATGAACACTGAAGCTTTCTTT.

At least ten counts were recorded for this clonotype. The rearrangement joins TRBV20-1 to TRBJ2-7; D is uncertain. Germline CDR1 is DFQATT and CDR2 is SNEGSKA (reference sequence). Trimming stripped 4 bases from V and 2 bases from J, with 12 bases between. This CDR3 contains 13 residues. In DNA, the CDR3 is TGCAGTGCTACCCCCGACGCTGCCTACGAGCAGTACTTC. Translating gives CSATPDAAYEQYF.

Worth noting for this clonotype: A much larger clone is a single base away; this may be a read error. V gene TRBV27 combines with J gene TRBJ1-1, with D possibly matching TRBD1 (5 bases). Germline V CDR1 and CDR2: MNHEY, SMNVEV (reference sequence). The CDR3 has 14 amino acids. V shed 6 bases and J shed 5 bases, with 16 bases lying between them. This chain's CDR3 is CASSATGSGTEAFF. CDR3 DNA: TGTGCCAGCAGCGCTACAGGAAGCGGAACTGAAGCTTTCTTT.

This clonotype has a count of ten or more. The chain couples TRBV27 to TRBJ1-1; TRBD1 might be the D (6 bases). V was shortened by 1 base and J by 7 bases, with 13 bases between the two germline ends. Germline V gene lookup returns CDR1 MNHEY and CDR2 SMNVEV (reference sequence). The CDR3 extends over 14 amino acids. CDR3 in DNA: TGTGCCAGCAGTTTATTACTAAGACAGGATGAAGCTTTCTTT. Translated: CASSLLLRQDEAFF.